This entry concerns a single T cell receptor beta chain. What it binds is not known. Treatment: some 19 received Ad26.COV2.S at low or high dose, single or two shots; 5 received placebo; per-sample allocation not given. The investigators took samples on day 63 after the first vaccine or placebo injection. The source of the sample is a study of Ad26.COV2.S vaccination and SARS-CoV-2 variants. Study as a whole: Donor was in the COV1001 Ad26.COV2.S trial arm.

The study, taken as a whole, reports: Substantial breadth was reportedly displayed by spike-specific CD8+ and CD4+ T cell responses after vaccination.

The table came from immunoSEQ multiplex PCR; TCRdb's copy has only in-frame clones and leaves some out. The table shows over 350,000 clones, with 70% to 90% occurring only once. The receptor was derived from a person between 18 and 65 years old who received the Ad26.COV2.S COVID-19 vaccine or a placebo. The sample here was peripheral blood, taken in a trial of Ad26.COV2.S vaccine versus placebo.

The CDR3 bases are TGCAGCGTTGAAATTCCCGGGGACAGATTAATAATGAACACTGAAGCTTTCTTT. Translating gives CSVEIPGDRLIMNTEAFF. The rearrangement joins TRBV29-1 to TRBJ1-1; 7 bases map to TRBD1. Germline CDR1 and CDR2: SQVTM and ANQGSEA. There are 18 residues in the CDR3. V was pared by 2 bases and J by 0 bases, with 15 bases of the junction left unmatched.